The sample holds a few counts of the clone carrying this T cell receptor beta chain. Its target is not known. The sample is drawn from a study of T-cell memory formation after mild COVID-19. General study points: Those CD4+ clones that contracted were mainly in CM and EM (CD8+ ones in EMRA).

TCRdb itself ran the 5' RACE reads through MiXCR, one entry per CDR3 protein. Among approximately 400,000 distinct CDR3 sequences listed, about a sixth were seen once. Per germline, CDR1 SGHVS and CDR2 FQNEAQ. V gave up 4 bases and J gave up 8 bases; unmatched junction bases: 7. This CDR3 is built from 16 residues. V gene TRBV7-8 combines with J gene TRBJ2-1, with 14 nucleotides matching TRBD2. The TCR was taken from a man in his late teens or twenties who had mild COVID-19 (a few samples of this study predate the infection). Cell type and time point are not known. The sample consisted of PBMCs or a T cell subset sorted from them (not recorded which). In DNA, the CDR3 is TGTGCCAGCAGCTCACCGGGACTAGCGGGGGTGGATGAGCAGTTCTTC. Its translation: CASSSPGLAGVDEQFF.